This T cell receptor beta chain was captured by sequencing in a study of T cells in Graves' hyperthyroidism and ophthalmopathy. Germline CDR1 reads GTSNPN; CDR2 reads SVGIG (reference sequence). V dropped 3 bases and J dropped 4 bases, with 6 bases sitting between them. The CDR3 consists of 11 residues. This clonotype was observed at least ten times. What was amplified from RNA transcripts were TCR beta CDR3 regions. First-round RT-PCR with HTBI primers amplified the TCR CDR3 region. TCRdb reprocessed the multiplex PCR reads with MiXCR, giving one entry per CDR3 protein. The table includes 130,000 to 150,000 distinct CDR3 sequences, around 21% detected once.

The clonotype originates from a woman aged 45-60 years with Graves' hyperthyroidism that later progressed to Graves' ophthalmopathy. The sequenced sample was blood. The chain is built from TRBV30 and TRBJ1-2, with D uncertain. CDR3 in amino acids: CAWRGVYGYTF. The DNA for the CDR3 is TGTGCCTGGAGAGGCGTCTATGGCTACACCTTC.